This T cell receptor (beta chain) was found in a study of blood T cell repertoires in COVID-19. CDR3 size: 14 residues. Germline CDR1 LGHDT, CDR2 YNNKEL (reference sequence). J gave up 4 bases and V 4 bases, and 2 bases lay outside the gene matches. Per the original methods: How many nucleated cells were present was estimated from reference gene primer amplification. TCRdb's copy holds only in-frame clones and misses some; the assay was immunoSEQ multiplex PCR. V, J and clone size are those of that table, while D and trimming were read from the DNA. The sample lists 150,000 to 200,000 clones; more than 75% were seen once.

The TCR comes from a man between 18 and 29 years old with acute or convalescent COVID-19. The J gene is TRBJ1-5, the V gene TRBV3-1 (or the pseudogene TRBV3-2); 9 bases map to TRBD1. Input material: peripheral blood. The CDR3 loop is CASSLGQGNQPQHF. CDR3 DNA: TGTGCCAGCAGCCTCGGACAGGGGAATCAGCCCCAGCATTTT.